This paragraph covers one T cell receptor beta chain sequence. The antigen is unknown. The assay was immunoSEQ multiplex PCR, and TCRdb's table has in-frame clones only and misses some. The repertoire holds 150,000 to 200,000 clones, with roughly 91% as singletons. The data were obtained in a study of T cell responses to AZD1222 COVID-19 vaccine. Whole-study findings and limits: Donors were mostly white British, more females; clonal diversity possibly underestimated. Researchers took repertoire samples only after the peak T cell response had come.

Germline CDR1 reads SGHTA; CDR2 reads FQGNSA. The CDR3 spans 15 residues. V shed 1 base and J shed 1 base, with 8 bases lying between them. This receptor was identified in an adult in good health. The chain links TRBV7-2 to TRBJ1-3; the D gene is possibly TRBD1 (5 bases). The input for sequencing was peripheral blood, taken on day 0 of AZD1222 vaccination. The CDR3 DNA is TGTGCCAGCAGCTTAGGGGGGATTTCTGGAAACACCATATATTTT. Its protein product is CASSLGGISGNTIYF.